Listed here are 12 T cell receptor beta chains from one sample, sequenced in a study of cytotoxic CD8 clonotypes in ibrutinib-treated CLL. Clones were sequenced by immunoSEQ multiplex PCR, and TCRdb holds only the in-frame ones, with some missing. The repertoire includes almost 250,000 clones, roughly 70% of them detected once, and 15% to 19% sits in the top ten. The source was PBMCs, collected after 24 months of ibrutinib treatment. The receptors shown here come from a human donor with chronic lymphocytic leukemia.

DNA of the CDR3: TGCGCCAGCAGCGCACTAGCGGGACTAGGCTACGAGCAGTACTTC. It codes for CASSALAGLGYEQYF. This chain uses TRBV4-3 with TRBJ2-7; 10 nucleotides line up with TRBD2. This CDR3 spans 15 amino acids. Per the germline V gene, CDR1 is LGHNA and CDR2 is YSLEER. After removal of 5 bases from V and 3 bases from J, the junction contained 7 bases not matched to a gene.

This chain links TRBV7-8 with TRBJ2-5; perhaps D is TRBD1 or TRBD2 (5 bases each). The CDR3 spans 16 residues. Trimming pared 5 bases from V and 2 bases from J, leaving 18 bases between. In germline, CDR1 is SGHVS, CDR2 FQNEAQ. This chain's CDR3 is CASSTHRVGRQETQYF. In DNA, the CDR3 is TGTGCCAGCAGCACCCACCGGGTGGGACGGCAAGAGACCCAGTACTTC. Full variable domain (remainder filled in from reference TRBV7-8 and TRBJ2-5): GAGVSQSPRYKVAKRGQDVALRCDPISGHVSLFWYQQALGQGPEFLTYFQNEAQLDKSGLPSDRFFAERPEGSVSTLKIQRTQQEDSAVYLCASSTHRVGRQETQYFGPGTRLLVL.

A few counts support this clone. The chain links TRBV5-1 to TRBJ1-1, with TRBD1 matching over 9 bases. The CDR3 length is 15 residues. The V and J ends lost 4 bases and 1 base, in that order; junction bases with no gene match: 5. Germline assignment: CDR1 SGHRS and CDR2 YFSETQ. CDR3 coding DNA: TGCGCCAGCAGCCCTAGGACAGGGGCGAACACTGAAGCTTTCTTT. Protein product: CASSPRTGANTEAFF.

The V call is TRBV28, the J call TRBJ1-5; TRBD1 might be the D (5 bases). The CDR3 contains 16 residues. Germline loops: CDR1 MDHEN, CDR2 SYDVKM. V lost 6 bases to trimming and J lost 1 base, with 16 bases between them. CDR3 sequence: CASSRADGASNQPQHF. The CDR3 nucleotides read TGTGCCAGCAGCCGGGCCGACGGGGCGAGCAATCAGCCCCAGCATTTT. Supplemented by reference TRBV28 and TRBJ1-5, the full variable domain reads DVKVTQSSRYLVKRTGEKVFLECVQDMDHENMFWYRQDPGLGLRLIYFSYDVKMKEKGDIPEGYSVSREKKERFSLILESASTNQTSMYLCASSRADGASNQPQHFGDGTRLSIL.

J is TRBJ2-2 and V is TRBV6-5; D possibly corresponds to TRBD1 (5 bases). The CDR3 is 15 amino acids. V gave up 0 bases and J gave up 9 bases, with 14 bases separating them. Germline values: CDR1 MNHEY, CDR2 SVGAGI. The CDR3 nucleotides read TGTGCCAGCAGTTACTCATACAGGCAAGAGAGGGAGCTGTTTTTT. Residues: CASSYSYRQERELFF.

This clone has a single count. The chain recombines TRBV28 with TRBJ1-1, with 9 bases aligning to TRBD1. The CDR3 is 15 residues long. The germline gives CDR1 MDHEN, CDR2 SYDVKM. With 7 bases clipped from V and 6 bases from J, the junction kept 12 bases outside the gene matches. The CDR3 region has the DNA TGTGCCAGCACGAATATTGGACAGGGGCCTTCTGAAGCTTTCTTT. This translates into CASTNIGQGPSEAFF. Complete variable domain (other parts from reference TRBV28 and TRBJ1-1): DVKVTQSSRYLVKRTGEKVFLECVQDMDHENMFWYRQDPGLGLRLIYFSYDVKMKEKGDIPEGYSVSREKKERFSLILESASTNQTSMYLCASTNIGQGPSEAFFGQGTRLTVV.

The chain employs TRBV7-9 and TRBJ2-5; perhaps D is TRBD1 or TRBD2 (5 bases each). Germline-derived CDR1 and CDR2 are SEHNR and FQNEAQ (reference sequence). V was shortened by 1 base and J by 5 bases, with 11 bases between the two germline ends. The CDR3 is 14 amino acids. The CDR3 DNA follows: TGTGCCAGCAGCTTAGAATGGGGGTTTGAGACCCAGTACTTC. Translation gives CASSLEWGFETQYF.

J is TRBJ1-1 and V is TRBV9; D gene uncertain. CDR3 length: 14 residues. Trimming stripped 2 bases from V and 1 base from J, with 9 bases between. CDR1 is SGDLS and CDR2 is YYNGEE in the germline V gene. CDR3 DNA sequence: TGTGCCAGCAGCGTCCTCCCCTCGAACACTGAAGCTTTCTTT. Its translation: CASSVLPSNTEAFF. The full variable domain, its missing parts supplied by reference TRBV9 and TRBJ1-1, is DSGVTQTPKHLITATGQRVTLRCSPRSGDLSVYWYQQSLDQGLQFLIQYYNGEERAKGNILERFSAQQFPDLHSELNLSSLELGDSALYFCASSVLPSNTEAFFGQGTRLTVV.

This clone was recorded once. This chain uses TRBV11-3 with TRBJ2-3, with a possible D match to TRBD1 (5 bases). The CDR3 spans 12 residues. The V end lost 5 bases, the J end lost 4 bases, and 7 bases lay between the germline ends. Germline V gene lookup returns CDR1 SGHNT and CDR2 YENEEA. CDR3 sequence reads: CASSQGADTQYF. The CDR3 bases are TGTGCCAGCAGCCAGGGCGCAGATACGCAGTATTTT.

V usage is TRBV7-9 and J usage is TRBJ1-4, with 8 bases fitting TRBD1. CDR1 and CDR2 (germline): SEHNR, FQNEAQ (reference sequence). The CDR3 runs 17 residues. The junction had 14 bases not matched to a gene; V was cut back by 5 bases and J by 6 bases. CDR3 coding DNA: TGTGCCAGCAGCCCTAGACAGGGGAGGGTTTCAGATGAAAAACTGTTTTTT. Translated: CASSPRQGRVSDEKLFF.

CDR3 DNA sequence: TGTGCCAGCAGCGTAGGCGGGAGGTCGTACAATGAGCAGTTCTTC. Its protein is CASSVGGRSYNEQFF. The rearrangement joins TRBV9 to TRBJ2-1; 8 nucleotides line up with TRBD2. CDR3 length: 15 amino acids. The germline CDR1 and CDR2 sequences are SGDLS and YYNGEE. J gave up 4 bases and V 0 bases, and 3 bases lay outside the gene matches.

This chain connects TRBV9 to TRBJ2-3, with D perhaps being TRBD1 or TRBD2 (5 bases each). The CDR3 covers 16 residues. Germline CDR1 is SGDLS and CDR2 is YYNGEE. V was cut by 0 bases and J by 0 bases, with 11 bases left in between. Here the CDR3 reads CASSVGRSGSTDTQYF. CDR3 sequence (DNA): TGTGCCAGCAGCGTAGGGAGGTCAGGGAGCACAGATACGCAGTATTTT.